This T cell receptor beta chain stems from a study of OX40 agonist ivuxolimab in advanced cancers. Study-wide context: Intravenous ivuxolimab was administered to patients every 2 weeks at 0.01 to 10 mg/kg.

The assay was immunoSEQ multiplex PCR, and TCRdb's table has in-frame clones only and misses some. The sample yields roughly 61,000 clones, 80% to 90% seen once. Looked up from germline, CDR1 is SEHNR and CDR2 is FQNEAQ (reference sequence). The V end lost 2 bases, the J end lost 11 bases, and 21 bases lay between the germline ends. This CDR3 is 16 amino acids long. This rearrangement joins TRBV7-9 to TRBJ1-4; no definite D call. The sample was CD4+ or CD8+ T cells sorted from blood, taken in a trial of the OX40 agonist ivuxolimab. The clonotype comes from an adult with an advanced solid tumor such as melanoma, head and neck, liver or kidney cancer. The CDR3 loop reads CASSLLPTGNELKLFF. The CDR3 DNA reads TGTGCCAGCAGCTTACTTCCGACGGGAAATGAATTGAAACTGTTTTTT.